Described below is a single TCR beta chain sequence and its context. No antigen is known for it. A UMI-labeled 5' RACE approach was the method that produced the TCR beta libraries. As processed by the authors: TCR beta libraries each contained roughly 2,900 to 20,000 functional CDR3 beta clonotypes. TCRdb re-called the 5' RACE reads and gives one entry per CDR3 protein, without DNA. TCRdb's processing, not the authors', yielded these V and J calls. This sample's clone table lists 6,500 to 9,000 distinct CDR3 sequences. This sample was taken from a study of human CD8 memory T cell subsets. Study findings and constraints: Diversity was similarly high in stem-like memory and precursor exhausted T cells, which was not the case for effector memory cells. Chao1-based estimation suggested that stem-like memory T cells exhibit greater diversity than precursor exhausted T cells.

The CDR3 is made up of 16 amino acids. CDR1 DFQATT and CDR2 SNEGSKA come from the germline V gene (reference sequence). The TCR was taken from a human donor in good health. Sample: CD8+ T cells from PBMCs. The chain couples TRBV20-1 to TRBJ1-2. The CDR3 spells CSARDPDSAINYGYTF.